The 2 T cell receptor beta chains listed next were all sequenced from one sample in a study of T cells after yellow fever vaccination. TCRdb reanalysed the 5' RACE reads using MiXCR and keeps one entry per CDR3 protein. The repertoire consists of just under 600,000 distinct CDR3 sequences, with about 13% occurring once and the leading ten covering about an eighth. The specimen comprised PBMCs, sampled on the day of the yellow fever booster vaccination. The receptors here all came from a man aged 25-40 years who received the YFV17D yellow fever vaccine.

V usage is TRBV7-2 and J usage is TRBJ1-2; D might be TRBD1 (5 bases). The V gene's germline CDR1 is SGHTA and CDR2 FQGNSA. The V end lost 3 bases, the J end lost 3 bases, and 14 bases lay between the germline ends. This CDR3 has 15 residues. The CDR3 nucleotides are TGTGCCAGCAGCTTGGATAGACAGAGACACTATGGCTACACCTTC. Protein product: CASSLDRQRHYGYTF.

J is TRBJ1-6 and V is TRBV11-2; D might be TRBD1 (6 bases). Per the germline V gene, CDR1 is SGHAT and CDR2 is FQNNGV. V was clipped by 3 bases and J by 9 bases, with 12 bases between them. The CDR3 has 14 residues. The CDR3 region is CASSFGTSRSPLHF. For the CDR3, the DNA is TGTGCCAGCAGCTTTGGGACATCTCGTTCACCCCTCCACTTT.